The text below deals with one T cell receptor (beta chain). Its target is unknown. These data come from a study of early T cells in non-severe SARS-CoV-2 infection. Whole-study context: Chains were not paired, and sequencing was done on bulk RNA from unsorted whole blood. Whole-study findings and limits: Using VDJdb, the matching emphasized anti-spike CD8 responses while missing private and CD4 specificities.

Trimming cost V 1 base and J 5 bases, with 9 bases left between them. Germline assignment: CDR1 LGHNA and CDR2 YNFKEQ. CDR3 length: 14 amino acids. Individual cDNA molecules carried attached unique molecular identifiers. MiXCR was run by TCRdb on the 5' RACE reads, yielding one entry per CDR3 protein. The table has under 70,000 distinct CDR3 sequences, 13% seen once. The chain is built from TRBV4-2 and TRBJ1-5; D gene ambiguous. Specimen: whole blood, collected at baseline. This TCR derives from an adult who was a healthcare worker with PCR-confirmed SARS-CoV-2 infection or an uninfected control (not recorded which). DNA of the CDR3: TGTGCCAGCAGCCAAGGTGTCGGTGATCAGCCCCAGCATTTT. Protein product: CASSQGVGDQPQHF.